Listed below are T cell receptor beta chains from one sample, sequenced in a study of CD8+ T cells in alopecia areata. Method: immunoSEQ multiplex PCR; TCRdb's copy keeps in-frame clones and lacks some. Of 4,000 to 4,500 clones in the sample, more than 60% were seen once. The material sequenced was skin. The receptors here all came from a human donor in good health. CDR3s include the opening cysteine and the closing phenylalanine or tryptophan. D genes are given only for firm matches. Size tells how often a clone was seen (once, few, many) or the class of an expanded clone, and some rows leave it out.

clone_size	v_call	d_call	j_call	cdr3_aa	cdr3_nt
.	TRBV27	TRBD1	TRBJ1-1	CASTPQGYHTEAFF	TGTGCCAGCACACCACAGGGGTATCACACTGAAGCTTTCTTT
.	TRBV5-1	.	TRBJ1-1	CASSLEGGGTEAFF	TGCGCCAGCAGCTTGGAGGGGGGCGGCACTGAAGCTTTCTTT
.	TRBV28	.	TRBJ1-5	CASSRTLGQPQHF	TGTGCCAGCAGTCGAACCCTCGGTCAGCCCCAGCATTTT
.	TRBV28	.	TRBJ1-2	CASTLQRAGYGYTF	TGTGCCAGCACCCTACAGAGGGCAGGGTATGGCTACACCTTC
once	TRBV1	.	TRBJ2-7	CTSSQGVAPGQGSYEQYF	TGCACCAGCAGCCAAGGGGTAGCCCCGGGACAGGGGTCCTACGAGCAGTACTTC
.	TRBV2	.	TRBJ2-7	CASSDYGGPTYEQYF	TGTGCCAGCAGTGATTACGGGGGCCCCACCTACGAGCAGTACTTC
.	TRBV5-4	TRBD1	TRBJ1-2	CASSFGGGNNYGYTF	TGTGCCAGCAGCTTCGGAGGGGGCAATAACTATGGCTACACCTTC
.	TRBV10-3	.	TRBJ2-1	CAIRGQQGESIDEQFF	TGTGCCATCAGGGGTCAACAGGGTGAAAGTATCGATGAGCAGTTCTTC
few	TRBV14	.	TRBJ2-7	CASSPGLPSYEQYF	TGTGCCAGCAGCCCGGGACTGCCCTCCTACGAGCAGTACTTC
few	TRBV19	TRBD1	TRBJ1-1	CASSAETGANTEAFF	TGTGCCAGTAGTGCAGAAACAGGGGCGAACACTGAAGCTTTCTTT
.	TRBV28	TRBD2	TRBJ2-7	CASRGGLASYEQYF	TGTGCCAGCAGGGGGGGACTAGCCTCCTACGAGCAGTACTTC
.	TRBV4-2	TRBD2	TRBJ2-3	CASSQDSLTSGRGADTQYF	TGTGCCAGCAGCCAAGATTCCCTCACGAGCGGGAGAGGGGCAGATACGCAGTATTTT
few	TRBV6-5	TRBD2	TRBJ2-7	CASRPGTSEIEQYF	TGTGCCAGCAGACCCGGGACTAGCGAGATCGAGCAGTACTTC
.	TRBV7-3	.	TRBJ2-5	CASSLTGPRETQYF	TGTGCCAGCAGCTTAACGGGGCCCCGAGAGACCCAGTACTTC
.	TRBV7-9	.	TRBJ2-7	CASSQTGNRNEQYF	TGTGCCAGCAGCCAAACAGGAAACAGGAACGAGCAGTACTTC
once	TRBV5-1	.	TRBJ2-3	CASSRDSANMQYF	TGCGCCAGCAGCAGGGACTCCGCGAATATGCAGTATTTT
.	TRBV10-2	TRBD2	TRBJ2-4	CASSSGRNIQYF	TGCGCCAGCAGTAGCGGGAGGAACATTCAGTACTTC
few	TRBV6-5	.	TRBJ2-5	CASSYRGSQETQYF	TGTGCCAGCAGCTATCGGGGGAGTCAAGAGACCCAGTACTTC
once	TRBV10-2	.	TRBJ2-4	CASSESGGQDIQYF	TGCGCCAGCAGTGAGTCAGGCGGCCAAGACATTCAGTACTTC
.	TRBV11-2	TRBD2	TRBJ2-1	CASSLVGLVNEQFF	TGTGCCAGCAGCTTAGTGGGACTAGTTAATGAGCAGTTCTTC
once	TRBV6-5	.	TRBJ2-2	CASTSGASTGELFF	TGTGCCAGCACCTCAGGAGCGAGCACCGGGGAGCTGTTTTTT
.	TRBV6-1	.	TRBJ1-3	CASSEEPSSGNTIYF	TGTGCCAGCAGTGAAGAACCCAGCTCTGGAAACACCATATATTTT
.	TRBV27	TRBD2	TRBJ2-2	CASSLSGLVSGELFF	TGTGCCAGCAGTTTATCGGGACTAGTTTCCGGGGAGCTGTTTTTT
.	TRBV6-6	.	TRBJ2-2	CASSYPVNGELFF	TGTGCCAGCAGTTACCCCGTTAACGGGGAGCTGTTTTTT
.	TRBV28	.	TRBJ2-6	CATSGANVLTF	TGTGCCACCTCTGGGGCCAACGTCCTGACTTTC
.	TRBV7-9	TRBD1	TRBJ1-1	CASSSTGGRTEAFF	TGTGCCAGCAGCTCGACAGGGGGTCGGACTGAAGCTTTCTTT
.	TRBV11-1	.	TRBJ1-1	CASCIGAGNTEAFF	TGTGCCAGCTGTATAGGGGCAGGAAACACTGAAGCTTTCTTT
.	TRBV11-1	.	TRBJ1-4	CASSKFGAGHEKLFF	TGTGCCAGCAGCAAATTTGGTGCCGGCCATGAAAAACTGTTTTTT
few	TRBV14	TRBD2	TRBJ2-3	CASSLAGATDTQYF	TGTGCCAGCAGTTTAGCGGGGGCGACAGATACGCAGTATTTT
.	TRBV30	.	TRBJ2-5	CAWAGAWTQYF	TGTGCCTGGGCTGGGGCTTGGACCCAGTACTTC
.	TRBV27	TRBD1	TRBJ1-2	CASSRQGNYGYTF	TGTGCCAGCAGTCGACAGGGTAACTATGGCTACACCTTC
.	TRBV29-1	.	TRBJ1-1	CSVDRIGGSAGQRLAEAFF	TGCAGCGTTGACAGGATCGGGGGTTCCGCGGGACAAAGGCTCGCTGAAGCTTTCTTT
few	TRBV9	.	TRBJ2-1	CASSVETESYNEQFF	TGTGCCAGCAGCGTAGAGACGGAGTCCTACAATGAGCAGTTCTTC